Below, one TCR beta chain is given with its context. From germline, CDR1 is SGHRS and CDR2 YFSETQ. The CDR3 is 16 residues long. The ends lost 3 bases at V and 3 bases at J; junction bases unmatched: 5. cDNA synthesis used the whole RNA isolate, giving expressed TCRB sequences. Sequenced by immunoSEQ multiplex PCR; TCRdb stores in-frame clones only, minus some. This sample has 200,000 to 250,000 clones, with about 70% found just once. Only one heparinised blood draw was taken per donor, and its volume averaged about 120 mL. Each sorted population was over 98% pure. These data come from a study of beta chain features in type 1 diabetes.

The sequencing input was naive CD4+ T cells from blood. The clonotype comes from a man aged 25 to 45 in good health. The chain carries TRBV5-1 and TRBJ2-3; 12 nucleotides match TRBD2. The CDR3 protein is CASSSQLAGGTDTQYF. The CDR3 DNA is TGCGCCAGCAGCTCCCAACTAGCGGGAGGAACAGATACGCAGTATTTT.